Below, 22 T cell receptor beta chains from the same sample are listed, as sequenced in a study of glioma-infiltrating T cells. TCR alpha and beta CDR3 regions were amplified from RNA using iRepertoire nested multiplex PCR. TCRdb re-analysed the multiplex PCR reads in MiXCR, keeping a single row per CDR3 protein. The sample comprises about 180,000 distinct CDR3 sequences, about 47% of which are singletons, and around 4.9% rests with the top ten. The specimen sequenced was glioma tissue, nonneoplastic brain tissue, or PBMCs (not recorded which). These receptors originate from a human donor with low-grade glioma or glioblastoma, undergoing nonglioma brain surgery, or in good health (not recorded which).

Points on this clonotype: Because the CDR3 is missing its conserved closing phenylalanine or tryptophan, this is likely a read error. This CDR3 is CSARSKQGLSDAQYL. The CDR3 DNA follows: TGCAGTGCTAGATCCAAACAGGGGTTGTCAGATGCGCAGTATTTA. The V gene is TRBV20-1, the J gene TRBJ2-3; 7 nucleotides agree with TRBD1. In germline, CDR1 is DFQATT, CDR2 SNEGSKA (reference sequence). This CDR3 region has 15 residues.

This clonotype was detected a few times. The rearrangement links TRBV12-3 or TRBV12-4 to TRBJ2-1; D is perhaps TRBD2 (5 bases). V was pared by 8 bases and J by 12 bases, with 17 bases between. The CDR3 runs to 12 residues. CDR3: CASGSPGLGQFF. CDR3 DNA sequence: TGTGCCAGCGGATCACCGGGGTTGGGGCAGTTCTTC.

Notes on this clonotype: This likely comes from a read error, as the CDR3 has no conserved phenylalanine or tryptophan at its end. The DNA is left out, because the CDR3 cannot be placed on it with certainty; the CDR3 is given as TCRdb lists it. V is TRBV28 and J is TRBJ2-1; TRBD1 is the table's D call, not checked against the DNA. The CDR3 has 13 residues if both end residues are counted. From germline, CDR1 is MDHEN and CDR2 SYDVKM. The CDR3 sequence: CASGGFAYNEQLL.

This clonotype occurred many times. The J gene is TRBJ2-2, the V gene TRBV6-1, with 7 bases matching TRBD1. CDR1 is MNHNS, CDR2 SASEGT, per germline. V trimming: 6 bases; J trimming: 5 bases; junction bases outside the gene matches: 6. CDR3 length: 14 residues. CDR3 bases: TGTGCCAGCAGAGGGGACAGCTCTACCGGGGAGCTGTTTTTT. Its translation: CASRGDSSTGELFF.

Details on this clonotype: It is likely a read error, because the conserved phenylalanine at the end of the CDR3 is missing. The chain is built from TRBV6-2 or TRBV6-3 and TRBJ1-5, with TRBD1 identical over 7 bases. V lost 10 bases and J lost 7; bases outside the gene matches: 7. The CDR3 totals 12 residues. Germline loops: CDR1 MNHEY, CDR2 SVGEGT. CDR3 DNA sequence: TGTGCCATGGGGACAGATCGACAGCCCCAGCATTGT. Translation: CAMGTDRQPQHC.

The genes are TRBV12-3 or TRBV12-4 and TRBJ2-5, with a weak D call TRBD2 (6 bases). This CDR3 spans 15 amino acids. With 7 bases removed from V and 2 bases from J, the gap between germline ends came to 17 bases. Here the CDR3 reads CASTRGVRGQETQYF. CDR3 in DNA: TGTGCCAGCACCCGAGGGGTTCGGGGGCAAGAGACCCAGTACTTC.

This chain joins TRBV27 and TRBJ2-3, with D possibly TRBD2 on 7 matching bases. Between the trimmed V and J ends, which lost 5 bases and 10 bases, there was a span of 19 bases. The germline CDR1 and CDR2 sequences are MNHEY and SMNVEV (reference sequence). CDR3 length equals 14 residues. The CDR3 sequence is CASSERGGGSAQYF. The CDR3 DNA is TGTGCCAGCAGTGAGAGAGGGGGGGGCTCCGCGCAGTATTTT.

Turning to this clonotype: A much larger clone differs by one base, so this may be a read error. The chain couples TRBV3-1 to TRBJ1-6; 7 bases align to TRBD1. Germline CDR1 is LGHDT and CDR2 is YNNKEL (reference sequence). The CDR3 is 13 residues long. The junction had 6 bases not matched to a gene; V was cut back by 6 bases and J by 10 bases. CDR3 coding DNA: TGTGCCAGCAGACAGAACAGGGGCTCACCCCTCCACTTT. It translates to CASRQNRGSPLHF.

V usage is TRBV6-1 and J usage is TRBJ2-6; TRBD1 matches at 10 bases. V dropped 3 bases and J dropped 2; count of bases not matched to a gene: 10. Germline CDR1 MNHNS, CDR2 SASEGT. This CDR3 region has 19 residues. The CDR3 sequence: CASSDQGTGVATGANVLTF. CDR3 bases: TGTGCCAGCAGTGACCAGGGGACAGGGGTAGCAACTGGGGCCAACGTCCTGACTTTC.

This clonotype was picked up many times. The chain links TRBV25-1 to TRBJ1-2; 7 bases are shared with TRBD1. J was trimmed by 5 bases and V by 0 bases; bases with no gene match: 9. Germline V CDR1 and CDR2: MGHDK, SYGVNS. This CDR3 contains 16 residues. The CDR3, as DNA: TGTGCCAGCAGTGAATATTTCGACAGGGACGCTTATGGCTACACCTTC. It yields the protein CASSEYFDRDAYGYTF.

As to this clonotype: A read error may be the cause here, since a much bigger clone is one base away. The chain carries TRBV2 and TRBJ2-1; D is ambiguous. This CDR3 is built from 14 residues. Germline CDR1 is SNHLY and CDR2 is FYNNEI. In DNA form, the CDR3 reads TGTGCCATCAGTCTAGTCCACACCTACAATGAGCAGTTCTTC. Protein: CAISLVHTYNEQFF.

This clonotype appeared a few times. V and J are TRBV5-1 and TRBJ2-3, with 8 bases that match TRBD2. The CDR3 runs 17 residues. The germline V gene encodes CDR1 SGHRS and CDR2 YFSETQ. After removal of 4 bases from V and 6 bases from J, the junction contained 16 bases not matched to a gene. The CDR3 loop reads CASSPLGSGGMADTQYF. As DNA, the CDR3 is TGCGCCAGCAGCCCCCTGGGTTCGGGGGGGATGGCGGATACGCAGTATTTT.

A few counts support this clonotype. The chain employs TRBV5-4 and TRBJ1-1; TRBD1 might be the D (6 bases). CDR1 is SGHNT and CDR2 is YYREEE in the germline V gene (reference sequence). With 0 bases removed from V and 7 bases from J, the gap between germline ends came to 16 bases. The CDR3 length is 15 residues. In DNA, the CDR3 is TGTGCCAGCAGCTTGGGTTTCGGACAGCAATATGAAGCTTTCTTT. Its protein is CASSLGFGQQYEAFF.

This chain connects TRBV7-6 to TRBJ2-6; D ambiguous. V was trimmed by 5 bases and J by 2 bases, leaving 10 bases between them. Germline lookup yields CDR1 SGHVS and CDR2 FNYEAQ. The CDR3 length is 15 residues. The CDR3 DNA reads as TGTGCCAGCAGCCACGCCGGGCCTGGGGCCAACGTCCTGACTTTC. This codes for CASSHAGPGANVLTF.

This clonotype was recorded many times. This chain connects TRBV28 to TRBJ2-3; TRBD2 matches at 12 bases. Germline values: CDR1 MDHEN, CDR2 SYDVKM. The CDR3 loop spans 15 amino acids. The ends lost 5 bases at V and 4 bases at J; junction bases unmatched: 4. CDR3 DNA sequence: TGTGCCAGCAGTCTAGCGGGAGGGCCGGCAGATACGCAGTATTTT. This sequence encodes CASSLAGGPADTQYF.

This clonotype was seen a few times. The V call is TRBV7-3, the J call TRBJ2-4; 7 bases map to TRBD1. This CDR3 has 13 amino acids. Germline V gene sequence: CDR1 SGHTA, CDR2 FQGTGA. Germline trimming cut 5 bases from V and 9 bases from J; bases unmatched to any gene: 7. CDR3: CASSQLQGTIQYF. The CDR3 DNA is TGTGCCAGCAGCCAATTACAGGGGACCATTCAGTACTTC.

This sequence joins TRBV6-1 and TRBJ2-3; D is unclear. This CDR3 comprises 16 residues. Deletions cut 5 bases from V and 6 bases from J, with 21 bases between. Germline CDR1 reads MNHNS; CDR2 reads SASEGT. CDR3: CASSRDGPGAVDTQYF. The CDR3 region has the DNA TGTGCCAGCAGTAGAGACGGGCCTGGAGCCGTGGATACGCAGTATTTT.

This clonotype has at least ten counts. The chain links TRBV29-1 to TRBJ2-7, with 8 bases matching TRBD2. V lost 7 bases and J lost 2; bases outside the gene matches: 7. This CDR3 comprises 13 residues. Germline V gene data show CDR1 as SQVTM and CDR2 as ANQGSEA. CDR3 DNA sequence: TGCAGCGGTAGCGGGGCCAATCCCTACGAGCAGTACTTC. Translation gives CSGSGANPYEQYF.

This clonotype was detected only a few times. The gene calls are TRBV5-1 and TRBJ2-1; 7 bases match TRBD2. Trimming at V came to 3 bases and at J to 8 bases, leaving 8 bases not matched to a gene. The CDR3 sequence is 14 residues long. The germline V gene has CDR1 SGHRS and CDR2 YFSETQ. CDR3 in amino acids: CASSSIGRSYEQFF. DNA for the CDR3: TGCGCCAGCAGCTCAATCGGGAGGAGTTATGAGCAGTTCTTC.

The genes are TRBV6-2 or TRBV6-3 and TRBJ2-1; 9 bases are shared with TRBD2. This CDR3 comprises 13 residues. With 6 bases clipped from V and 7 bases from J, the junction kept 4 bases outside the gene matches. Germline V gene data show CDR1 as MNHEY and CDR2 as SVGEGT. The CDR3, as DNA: TGTGCCAGCAGAGGACTAGCGCGTAATGAGCAGTTCTTC. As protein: CASRGLARNEQFF.

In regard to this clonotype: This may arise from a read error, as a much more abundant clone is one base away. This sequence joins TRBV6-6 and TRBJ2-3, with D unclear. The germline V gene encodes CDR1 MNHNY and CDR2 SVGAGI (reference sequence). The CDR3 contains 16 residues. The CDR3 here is CASSSSHQPGTDTEYF. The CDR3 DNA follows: TGTGCCAGCAGTTCCTCGCATCAACCCGGCACAGATACGGAGTATTTT.

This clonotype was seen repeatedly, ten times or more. Here the CDR3 reads CSALYQETQYF. DNA for the CDR3: TGCAGTGCCCTATATCAAGAGACCCAGTACTTC. The rearrangement uses TRBV20-1 and TRBJ2-5; no reliable D call. The CDR3 runs to 11 residues. V was trimmed by 6 bases and J by 2 bases, leaving 7 bases between them. The germline V gene encodes CDR1 DFQATT and CDR2 SNEGSKA (reference sequence).